This T cell receptor beta chain was documented in a study of CXCR3-negative and CXCR3-positive naive CD8 T cells. Overall study findings and caveats: Comparably high diversity marked both naive subsets, whereas memory CD8+ cells had much lower diversity.

From germline, CDR1 is LGHNA and CDR2 YSLEER. The CDR3 sequence is 14 residues long. As for this clonotype: What it binds is not known.

Libraries were UMI-labeled 5' RACE TRB cDNA. TCRdb re-analyzed the 5' RACE reads; it lists each CDR3 protein once, without DNA. The sample includes fewer than 60,000 distinct CDR3 sequences. Sequencing was carried out using naive CXCR3- CD8+ T cells from blood. As to subset: CD45RO-CCR7+CD27+CD95- naive CD8+ T cells lacking CXCR3 (TNR3-). This sequence was found in a human donor in good health. Some clones in this sample may be carry-over from other donors' samples. The gene calls are TRBV4-3 and TRBJ1-1. CDR3 sequence: CASSQDVVAGSAFF.